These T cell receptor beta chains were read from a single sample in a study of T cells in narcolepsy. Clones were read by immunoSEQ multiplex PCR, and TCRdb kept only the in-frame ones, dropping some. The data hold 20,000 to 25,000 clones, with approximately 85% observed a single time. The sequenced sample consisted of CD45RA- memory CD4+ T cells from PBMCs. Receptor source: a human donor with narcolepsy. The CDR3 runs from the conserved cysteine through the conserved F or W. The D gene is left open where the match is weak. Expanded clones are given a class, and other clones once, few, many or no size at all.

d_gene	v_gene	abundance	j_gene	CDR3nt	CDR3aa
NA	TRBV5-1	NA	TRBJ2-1	TGCGCCAGCAGCTTGCGGCCAGAGGTAAATGAGCAGTTCTTC	CASSLRPEVNEQFF
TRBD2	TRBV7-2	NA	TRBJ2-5	TGTGCCAGCAGCTTAGCGCGGACTAGCGCAGGGACCCAGTACTTC	CASSLARTSAGTQYF
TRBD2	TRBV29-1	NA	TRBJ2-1	TGCAGCGTTGTGTGGGGACTAGCGGGAGGGTCGGGGTACAATGAGCAGTTCTTC	CSVVWGLAGGSGYNEQFF
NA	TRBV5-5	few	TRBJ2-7	TGTGCCAGCAGCCTCCGTGAGGCGCGGAGCTCCTACGAGCAGTACTTC	CASSLREARSSYEQYF
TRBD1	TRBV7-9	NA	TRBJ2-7	TGTGCCAGCAGTTTTCGAAGGGACAGGGGGCCCGGCGAGCAGTACTTC	CASSFRRDRGPGEQYF
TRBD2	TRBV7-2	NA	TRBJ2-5	TGTGCCAGAGGACTAGCGGGCCAAGAGACCCAGTACTTC	CARGLAGQETQYF
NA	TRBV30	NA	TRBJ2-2	TGTGCCTGGAGTCACAGGGTCCACGGGGAGCTGTTTTTT	CAWSHRVHGELFF
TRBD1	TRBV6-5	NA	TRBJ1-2	TGTGCCAGCAGTTATTCCCGACAGGGTCGATTGTATGGCTACACCTTC	CASSYSRQGRLYGYTF
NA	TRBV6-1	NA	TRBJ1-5	TGTGCCAGCAGTGAAAGGGAGGGGGGTTATCAGCCCCAGCATTTT	CASSEREGGYQPQHF
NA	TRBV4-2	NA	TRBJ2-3	TGTGCCAGCAGCCAAGGAGGCGGGATTGGGACAGATACGCAGTATTTT	CASSQGGGIGTDTQYF
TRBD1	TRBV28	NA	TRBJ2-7	TGTGCCAGCAGTGGACCGGGACAGGGGGGCCCCTACGAGCAGTACTTC	CASSGPGQGGPYEQYF
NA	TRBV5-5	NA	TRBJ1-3	TGTGCCAGCAGCTGGGGTGGCAGCGGGGCAGCAAACACCATATATTTT	CASSWGGSGAANTIYF
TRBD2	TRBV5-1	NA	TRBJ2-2	TGCGCCAGCAGCTTAGGACTAGCGGGAAGTGCGTCCGGGGAGCTGTTTTTT	CASSLGLAGSASGELFF
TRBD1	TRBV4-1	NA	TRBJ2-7	TGCGCCAGCAGCCAAGATTTTACAGGGGGCGGCTACGAGCAGTACTTC	CASSQDFTGGGYEQYF
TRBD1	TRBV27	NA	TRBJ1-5	TGTGCCAGCCAGAGGACGGACAGGGCGCAGCCCCAGCATTTT	CASQRTDRAQPQHF
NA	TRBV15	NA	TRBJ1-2	TGTGCCACCAGCAGAGATCTTAACAGGTTAGAAGATGGCTACACCTTC	CATSRDLNRLEDGYTF
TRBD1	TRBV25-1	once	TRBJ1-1	TGTGCCAGCAGTGAATACGGGACAGGGACTGAAGCTTTCTTT	CASSEYGTGTEAFF
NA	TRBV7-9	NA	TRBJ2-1	TGTGCCAGCGGCGGGATACTTTTATATGAGCAGTTCTTC	CASGGILLYEQFF
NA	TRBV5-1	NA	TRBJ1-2	TGCGCCAGCAGCATGAGACAGCCAGGAAGTGGCTACACCTTC	CASSMRQPGSGYTF
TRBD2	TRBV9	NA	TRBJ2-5	TGTGCCAGCAGCGCGGGGGGACTAGCGGGGGTCCAAGAGACCCAGTACTTC	CASSAGGLAGVQETQYF
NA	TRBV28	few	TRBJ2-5	TGTGCCAGCAGTCTAGGGGGTGGGCAAGAGACCCAGTACTTC	CASSLGGGQETQYF
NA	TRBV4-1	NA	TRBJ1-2	TGCGCCAGCAGCCAAGAGGGGGGGACGATCTATGGCTACACCTTC	CASSQEGGTIYGYTF
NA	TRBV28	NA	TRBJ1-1	TGTGCCAGCAGTTTATTCGACCTCCCGGGGACTGAAGCTTTCTTT	CASSLFDLPGTEAFF
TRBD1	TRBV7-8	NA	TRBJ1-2	TGTGCCAGCAGCTTAGCGTTGGCAGGGGGCACAGGGGGCTACACCTTC	CASSLALAGGTGGYTF
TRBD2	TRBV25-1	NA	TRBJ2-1	TGTGCCACCGGGACTAGCGGGAATCACAATGAGCAGTTCTTC	CATGTSGNHNEQFF
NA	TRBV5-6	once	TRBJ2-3	TGTGCCAGCAGCTTGGGGCCTAGCACAGATACGCAGTATTTT	CASSLGPSTDTQYF
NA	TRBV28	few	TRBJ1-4	TGTGCCAGCAGGCCCCCAGGAACCCCTAATGAAAAACTGTTTTTT	CASRPPGTPNEKLFF
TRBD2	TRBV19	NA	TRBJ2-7	TGTGCCAGTAGTATAGGGCTAGCGGTGCGCGAGCAGTACTTC	CASSIGLAVREQYF
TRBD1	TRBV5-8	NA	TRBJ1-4	TGTGCCAGCAGCTTTAGGCAGGGGGGCGAAAAACTGTTTTTT	CASSFRQGGEKLFF
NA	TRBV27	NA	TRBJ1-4	TGTGCCAGCAGTTACCAGACGGGTAATGAAAAACTGTTTTTT	CASSYQTGNEKLFF
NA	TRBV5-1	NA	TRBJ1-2	TGCGCCAGCAGCTTGGGGGACACACGTGGCTACACCTTC	CASSLGDTRGYTF
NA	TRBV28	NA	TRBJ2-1	TGTGCCAGCAGTTCCGTGAGCTCCTACAATGAGCAGTTCTTC	CASSSVSSYNEQFF
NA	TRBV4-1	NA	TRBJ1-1	TGCGCCAGCAGCCAGACGGAGACGAGGGCTATGAACACTGAAGCTTTCTTT	CASSQTETRAMNTEAFF
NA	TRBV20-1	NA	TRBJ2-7	TGCAGTGCTAGAGAGGGGCAGGGGTCGTACTTC	CSAREGQGSYF
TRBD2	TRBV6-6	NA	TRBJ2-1	TGTGCCAGCAGTTTAGCGGGGGGCACCAATAATGAGCAGTTCTTC	CASSLAGGTNNEQFF
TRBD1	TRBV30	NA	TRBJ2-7	TGTGCCTGGAGGCGGACAGGGGGCTCCTACGAGCAGTACTTC	CAWRRTGGSYEQYF
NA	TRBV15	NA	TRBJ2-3	TGTGCCACCAGCAGAAGCGGGACAGATACGCAGTATTTT	CATSRSGTDTQYF